Reported below is one T cell receptor beta chain. Other nucleotide sequences in the sample specify the same CDR3. Profiling relied on immunoSEQ multiplex PCR, and the TCRdb table lists in-frame clones only, not all of them. The table shows about 68,000 clones, with approximately 85% occurring only once. This entry belongs to a study of neoadjuvant anti-PD-1 for oral cavity cancer. Overall study context: Patients mostly received three to four biweekly nivolumab doses at 3 mg/kg before surgery. Around day 43, patients without progression received a fourth nivolumab dose before surgery.

Time point meaning: after neoadjuvant nivolumab, at surgical resection. Patients had HPV-negative, locally advanced oral cavity squamous cell carcinoma. PBMCs were not maintained or expanded in culture before analysis. The sequence was obtained from a person aged 40 to 85 with oral cavity squamous cell carcinoma. The source material was PBMCs, sampled after nivolumab (anti-PD-1) treatment.

CDR3 sequence reads: CASTQMAGNADTQYF. CDR3 in DNA: TGTGCCAGCACTCAAATGGCAGGGAATGCAGATACGCAGTATTTT. The chain links TRBV6-1 to TRBJ2-3; maybe TRBD1 (5 bases). Looked up from germline, CDR1 is MNHNS and CDR2 is SASEGT. CDR3 length equals 15 residues. V lost 7 bases and J lost 4, with 18 bases in between.